Detailed here is one T cell receptor beta chain. This clone's antigen is unknown. Base qualities were left out, and no much larger clone turns up one base away. Whole blood was collected in K2EDTA tubes by collaborating institutions according to the institutions' own protocols. For TCRbeta analysis, collaborators shipped samples as frozen whole blood, isolated PBMCs, or DNA extracted from either of those sample types. The data were taken from a study of blood T cell repertoires in COVID-19 (TCRdb year 2020). Regarding the study in general: Collaborator samples came from the United States, Italy and Spain and covered acute and convalescent phases of COVID-19. The prospective study material was composed of cDNA or gDNA derived from T cells, B-cell-depleted T cells, or PBMCs. A de-identified subject ID, COVID-19 status, age in years and sex were almost always included in the sample metadata. HLA class I and class II types, where available, came from metadata supplied by the sample provider rather than from assay-based typing. Samples were obtained from the ongoing ImmuneRACE study (first 160 participants) and from over 1,000 subjects provided by 6 global collaborators. The repertoires were released in a freely available public database intended as a resource for research on the immune response to SARS-CoV-2. The dataset comprised deeply sampled blood TCRbeta repertoires from subjects exposed to, actively infected with, or recovered from COVID-19.

The immunoSEQ Assay, a bias-controlled multiplex PCR, was used to amplify TCRbeta CDR3 regions from genomic DNA. The published analysis was carried out like this. Within the assay, amplification of reference gene primers was used to estimate how many nucleated cells each sample contained. Sequence reads were collapsed and filtered to measure the absolute abundance of every unique TCRbeta CDR3 rearrangement. Productive Simpson clonality was computed per sample as the square root of Simpson's diversity index over productive rearrangements. The source is immuneACCESS, and TCRdb retained only in-frame sequences with V and J called. Part of the clones is not carried over; for the studies checked, unresolved V genes explain less than half of this, and the remainder is unexplained. V and J calls and clone size are those listed in that table; D and trimming were worked out from the DNA. For this sample the table gives hundreds of thousands of clones, of which more than 80% were detected only once. The top ten constitute roughly 1.4% of the sample.

General conclusions and limits of the study: How much clinical and demographic metadata was included differed by source and by participant, and the metadata was provided uncurated.

The CDR3 starts with the cysteine, ends with the phenylalanine, and has 15 residues. Solely the CDR3 DNA is kept, with 45 bases framed from the first base. CDR1 is given as SGHDN and CDR2 as FVKESK, both from the germline V gene. V and J lose 0 bases and 4 bases, and a span of 12 bases separates them. The rearranged segments are TRBV14 and TRBJ1-2; the D gene remains uncertain. The sequence was collected from a woman in her 30s with active or convalescent COVID-19. Sequencing was performed on peripheral blood. CDR3 protein: CASSQDHGEVYGYTF. The nucleotide sequence is TGTGCCAGCAGCCAAGATCACGGAGAAGTCTATGGCTACACCTTC.